The 10 T cell receptor beta chains below were found in one sample sequenced in a study of T cell responses to AZD1222 COVID-19 vaccine. The data were produced by immunoSEQ multiplex PCR, yet TCRdb's version contains in-frame clones alone and is incomplete. The sample includes roughly 80,000 clones, around nine tenths of them seen just once. Sequencing used peripheral blood, obtained 28 days after the second AZD1222 dose. These receptors came from an adult who received the AZD1222 COVID-19 vaccine.

This clone has a handful of counts. The V and J genes are TRBV19 and TRBJ1-1; TRBD1 agrees at 7 bases. This CDR3 has 16 amino acids. V trimming: 7 bases; J trimming: 0 bases; junction bases outside the gene matches: 11. Per the germline V gene, CDR1 is LNHDA and CDR2 is SQIVND (reference sequence). As DNA, the CDR3 is TGTGCCAGTACCAGGGGGGGAAGGTGGATGAACACTGAAGCTTTCTTT. Protein product: CASTRGGRWMNTEAFF.

The CDR3 coding sequence is TGTGCCAGCTCACCCGTGACAGGGGCCACCGGGGAGCTGTTTTTT. It is translated as CASSPVTGATGELFF. The V gene is TRBV18, the J gene TRBJ2-2, with 8 bases aligning to TRBD1. The CDR3 is made up of 15 amino acids. Unmatched junction bases numbered 4, after V lost 3 bases and J lost 4 bases. CDR1 and CDR2 (germline): KGHSH, LQKENI.

V and J are TRBV6-6 and TRBJ2-3; the match to TRBD2 covers 8 bases. Germline lookup yields CDR1 MNHNY and CDR2 SVGAGI (reference sequence). The CDR3 has 16 amino acids. After removal of 7 bases from V and 3 bases from J, the junction contained 12 bases not matched to a gene. The DNA of the CDR3 is TGTGCCAGCACTATAAGGACTAGCATTCTAACAGATACGCAGTATTTT. Its protein is CASTIRTSILTDTQYF.

The J gene is TRBJ2-1, the V gene TRBV27, with 7 nucleotides matching TRBD2. V lost 6 bases to trimming and J lost 6 bases; unmatched junction nucleotides: 5. The CDR3 has 13 amino acids. Germline V gene sequence: CDR1 MNHEY, CDR2 SMNVEV (reference sequence). CDR3 coding DNA: TGTGCCAGCAGCTACGGGGGGTTCAATGAGCAGTTCTTC. Its protein product is CASSYGGFNEQFF.

This chain links TRBV7-2 with TRBJ2-3; TRBD2 matches 13 bases. J gave up 0 bases and V 5 bases, and 11 bases lay outside the gene matches. The CDR3 is made up of 19 amino acids. Germline loops: CDR1 SGHTA, CDR2 FQGNSA. CDR3 sequence reads: CASSLYSTSGGISTDTQYF. The CDR3 nucleotides read TGTGCCAGCAGCCTATATTCGACTAGCGGGGGGATTAGCACAGATACGCAGTATTTT.

The chain is built from TRBV28 and TRBJ2-3; perhaps TRBD2 as D (7 bases). The length of the CDR3 is 15 residues. The V gene's germline CDR1 is MDHEN and CDR2 SYDVKM. With 7 bases removed from V and 3 bases from J, the gap between germline ends came to 17 bases. The chain's CDR3 is CASTPGGGGTDTQYF. CDR3 DNA sequence: TGTGCCAGCACCCCTGGGGGAGGGGGAACAGATACGCAGTATTTT.

The chain has TRBV5-4 and TRBJ2-4, with TRBD2 identical over 8 bases. The V segment lost 2 bases and the J segment 0 bases; nucleotides outside the gene matches: 1. The germline V gene has CDR1 SGHNT and CDR2 YYREEE (reference sequence). The CDR3 sequence is 15 residues long. For the CDR3, the DNA is TGTGCCAGCAGCTTCGGGGGGGTAGCCAAAAACATTCAGTACTTC. Its protein is CASSFGGVAKNIQYF.

The chain links TRBV7-2 to TRBJ2-4; 10 bases align to TRBD2. V was clipped by 2 bases and J by 4 bases; unmatched bases: 14. The CDR3 has 19 residues. Looked up from germline, CDR1 is SGHTA and CDR2 is FQGNSA. The CDR3 DNA sequence: TGTGCCAGCAGCTTATTTGTCGTGAGGAGCGGGGGGGTTAAAAACATTCAGTACTTC. It specifies CASSLFVVRSGGVKNIQYF.

The chain combines TRBV30 with TRBJ2-7; 7 bases map to TRBD2. Germline V gene data show CDR1 as GTSNPN and CDR2 as SVGIG (reference sequence). The CDR3 totals 14 residues. V lost 0 bases to trimming and J lost 3 bases; unmatched junction nucleotides: 5. The CDR3: CAWSVPGGGYEQYF. DNA for the CDR3: TGTGCCTGGAGTGTACCTGGCGGGGGCTACGAGCAGTACTTC. The full variable domain, rest sourced from reference TRBV30 and TRBJ2-7, is SQTIHQWPATLVQPVGSPLSLECTVEGTSNPNLYWYRQAAGRGLQLLFYSVGIGQISSEVPQNLSASRPQDRQFILSSKKLLLSDSGFYLCAWSVPGGGYEQYFGPGTRLTVT.

This clone was seen a handful of times. The V gene is TRBV5-1, the J gene TRBJ1-2; D is unclear. With 0 bases removed from V and 1 base from J, the gap between germline ends came to 7 bases. There are 14 residues in the CDR3. CDR1 and CDR2 (germline): SGHRS, YFSETQ. The DNA of the CDR3 is TGCGCCAGCAGCTTGGCCAGGCTTAACTATGGCTACACCTTC. Its translation is CASSLARLNYGYTF.